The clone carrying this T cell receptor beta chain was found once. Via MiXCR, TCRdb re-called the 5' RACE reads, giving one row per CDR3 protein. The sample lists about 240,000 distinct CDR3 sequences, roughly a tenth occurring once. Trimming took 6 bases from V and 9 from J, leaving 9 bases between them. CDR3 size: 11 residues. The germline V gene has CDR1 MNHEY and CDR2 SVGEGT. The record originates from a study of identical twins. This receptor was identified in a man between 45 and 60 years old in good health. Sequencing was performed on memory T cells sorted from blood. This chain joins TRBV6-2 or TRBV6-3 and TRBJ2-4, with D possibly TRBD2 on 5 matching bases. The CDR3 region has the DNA TGTGCCAGCAGAGCGGCCAGCATTCAGTACTTC. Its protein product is CASRAASIQYF.